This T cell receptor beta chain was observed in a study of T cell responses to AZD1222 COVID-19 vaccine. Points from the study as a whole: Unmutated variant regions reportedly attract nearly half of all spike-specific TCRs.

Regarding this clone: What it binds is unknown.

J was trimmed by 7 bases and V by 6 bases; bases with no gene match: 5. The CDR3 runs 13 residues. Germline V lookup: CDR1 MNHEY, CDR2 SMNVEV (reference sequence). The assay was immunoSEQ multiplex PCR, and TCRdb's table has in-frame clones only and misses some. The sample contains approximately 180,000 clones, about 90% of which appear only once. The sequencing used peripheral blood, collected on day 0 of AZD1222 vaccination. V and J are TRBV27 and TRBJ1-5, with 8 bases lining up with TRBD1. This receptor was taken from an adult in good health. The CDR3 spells CASRTGVEQPQHF. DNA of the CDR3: TGTGCCAGCAGGACAGGGGTTGAGCAGCCCCAGCATTTT.